This T cell receptor beta chain is drawn from a study of control samples from healthy donors and cancer patients. V was shortened by 8 bases and J by 2 bases, with 21 bases between the two germline ends. The germline gives CDR1 MNHEY, CDR2 SMNVEV (reference sequence). The CDR3 is made up of 16 amino acids. Profiling relied on immunoSEQ multiplex PCR, and the TCRdb table lists in-frame clones only, not all of them. The profile shows 150,000 to 200,000 clones, 90% to 95% of them singletons. This TCR came from a young woman in good health. The chain employs TRBV27 and TRBJ1-2; no definite D call. What was sequenced was blood. CDR3 nucleotide sequence: TGTGCCAGCGCACGGATCCGGCCGACCGGAAACTATGGCTACACCTTC. This gives the protein CASARIRPTGNYGYTF.